Listed below are T cell receptor beta chains from one sample, sequenced in a study of memory CD4+ T cells and cytomegalovirus serostatus. Using immunoSEQ multiplex PCR, the repertoire was profiled, and TCRdb retains in-frame clones only, with some absent. The sample lists tens of thousands of clones; roughly three quarters were seen once. Specimen: memory CD4+ T cells from blood. Receptor source: an adult in good health and CMV-seropositive. Each CDR3 is given with its conserved first and last residue. The order of the fields is D gene, J gene, V gene, clone size, CDR3 protein, CDR3 DNA. D genes are given only for firm matches. The listing skips clone size in some rows; elsewhere it reads once, few, many or a size class.

NA	TRBJ1-1	TRBV14	NA	CASSRLGTKNTEAFF	TGTGCCAGCAGCCGACTCGGGACCAAGAACACTGAAGCTTTCTTT
TRBD1	TRBJ2-7	TRBV5-1	medium-sized	CASSNIQGAYEQYF	TGCGCCAGCAGCAACATACAGGGGGCATACGAGCAGTACTTC
NA	TRBJ2-5	TRBV5-1	NA	CASSLGGRYQETQYF	TGCGCCAGCAGCTTGGGCGGCAGGTATCAAGAGACCCAGTACTTC
TRBD1	TRBJ2-7	TRBV28	NA	CASSQQVQGADEQYF	TGTGCCAGCAGCCAACAGGTACAGGGGGCGGACGAGCAGTACTTC
TRBD1	TRBJ2-7	TRBV28	once	CASRDYRGYEQYF	TGTGCCAGCAGGGATTACAGGGGCTACGAGCAGTACTTC
NA	TRBJ1-2	TRBV18	NA	CASSTGTSVGTF	TGTGCCAGCTCGACCGGGACCAGTGTGGGAACCTTC
NA	TRBJ2-7	TRBV19	NA	CASSIGWRAERNEQYF	TGTGCCAGTAGTATCGGGTGGCGGGCGGAGCGGAACGAGCAGTACTTC
NA	TRBJ2-3	TRBV29-1	NA	CSVEPMRGSTDTQYF	TGCAGCGTTGAACCGATGAGGGGGAGCACAGATACGCAGTATTTT
NA	TRBJ1-4	TRBV19	NA	CASSTRVLAGEKLFF	TGTGCCAGTAGTACACGGGTTTTGGCCGGCGAAAAACTGTTTTTT
TRBD2	TRBJ2-4	TRBV11-2	once	CASSLSAGDQNIQYF	TGTGCCAGCAGCTTATCAGCGGGAGACCAAAACATTCAGTACTTC
NA	TRBJ1-5	TRBV7-2	NA	CASGPSGNQPQHF	TGTGCCAGTGGACCTTCGGGCAATCAGCCCCAGCATTTT
TRBD2	TRBJ2-1	TRBV18	NA	CASSPLAGLGNEQFF	TGTGCCAGCTCACCGCTAGCGGGGCTAGGGAATGAGCAGTTCTTC
TRBD2	TRBJ2-1	TRBV2	NA	CASKGLAANEQFF	TGTGCCAGCAAAGGACTAGCGGCAAATGAGCAGTTCTTC
NA	TRBJ2-2	TRBV7-2	NA	CASSLVSSTGELFF	TGTGCCAGCAGCTTAGTTAGCAGCACCGGGGAGCTGTTTTTT
NA	TRBJ2-1	TRBV29-1	NA	CSVRSLLVHEQFF	TGCAGCGTTCGGAGCCTACTAGTTCATGAGCAGTTCTTC
TRBD1	TRBJ1-2	TRBV2	NA	CASSETGIGGYTF	TGTGCCAGCAGTGAGACAGGGATCGGTGGCTACACCTTC
NA	TRBJ1-5	TRBV28	NA	CASSDGHTNQPQHF	TGTGCCAGCAGTGATGGACATACCAATCAGCCCCAGCATTTT
NA	TRBJ2-3	TRBV7-2	NA	CASSPYTDTQYF	TGTGCCAGCAGCCCTTATACAGATACGCAGTATTTT
NA	TRBJ1-2	TRBV7-2	NA	CASSLGLQGGYTF	TGTGCCAGCAGCTTAGGGTTACAAGGAGGCTACACCTTC
NA	TRBJ2-1	TRBV20-1	NA	CSANANNEQFF	TGCAGTGCGAACGCGAACAATGAGCAGTTCTTC
TRBD2	TRBJ2-7	TRBV11-1	NA	CASSAERGRSSKQYF	TGTGCCAGCAGCGCTGAGCGGGGGCGGTCAAGTAAGCAGTACTTC
NA	TRBJ2-6	TRBV9	NA	CASSDTGPIGIGANVLTF	TGTGCCAGCAGCGATACAGGGCCCATTGGGATCGGGGCCAACGTCCTGACTTTC
NA	TRBJ2-7	TRBV6-9	NA	CASSRPRTQQYF	TGTGCCAGCAGTCGACCCAGGACGCAGCAGTACTTC
NA	TRBJ2-1	TRBV30	once	CAWRPKRLRRQESSYNEQFF	TGTGCCTGGAGGCCGAAACGACTACGTCGACAGGAGAGCTCCTACAATGAGCAGTTCTTC
NA	TRBJ1-5	TRBV6-5	NA	CASSYAMGGQPQHF	TGTGCCAGCAGTTACGCTATGGGAGGTCAGCCCCAGCATTTT
NA	TRBJ1-5	TRBV2	medium-sized	CASSEGFRGNQPQHF	TGTGCCAGCAGTGAGGGGTTTCGGGGCAATCAGCCCCAGCATTTT
TRBD2	TRBJ2-2	TRBV19	NA	CASRSGRAGVTGELFF	TGTGCCAGTAGATCCGGGCGAGCGGGGGTCACCGGGGAGCTGTTTTTT
NA	TRBJ2-1	TRBV7-2	NA	CASSLDSGPNEQFF	TGTGCCAGCAGCCTAGATAGTGGGCCTAATGAGCAGTTCTTC
NA	TRBJ2-4	TRBV28	NA	CASTMGLGKGIAKNIQYF	TGTGCCAGCACCATGGGTCTAGGGAAGGGGATAGCCAAAAACATTCAGTACTTC
NA	TRBJ2-7	TRBV27	NA	CASSLARAVPSEQYF	TGTGCCAGCAGTTTAGCCCGGGCAGTCCCCTCCGAGCAGTACTTC
NA	TRBJ1-2	TRBV7-9	NA	CASSLVANYGYTF	TGTGCCAGCAGCTTAGTCGCTAACTATGGCTACACCTTC
NA	TRBJ2-5	TRBV5-4	NA	CASSLDGLQETQYF	TGTGCCAGCAGCTTGGATGGACTTCAAGAGACCCAGTACTTC
TRBD2	TRBJ2-7	TRBV7-2	NA	CASSEGGTSVYEQYF	TGTGCCAGCAGCGAAGGGGGGACTAGCGTCTACGAGCAGTACTTC
NA	TRBJ1-2	TRBV27	NA	CASSFGDRASGYTF	TGTGCCAGCAGTTTCGGGGATCGGGCGTCTGGCTACACCTTC
TRBD2	TRBJ2-3	TRBV7-2	NA	CASSLSGSEGRTQYF	TGTGCCAGCAGCCTTAGCGGGAGCGAAGGACGCACGCAGTATTTT
NA	TRBJ2-2	TRBV11-3	NA	CASSTRFGELFF	TGTGCCAGCAGCACCCGTTTTGGGGAGCTGTTTTTT
NA	TRBJ2-7	TRBV27	few	CASSTSTIGGGTYEQYF	TGTGCCAGCAGCACTTCCACTATTGGAGGCGGAACCTACGAGCAGTACTTC
TRBD1	TRBJ1-1	TRBV6-5	NA	CASSREQGGTEAFF	TGTGCCAGCAGTCGGGAACAGGGGGGCACTGAAGCTTTCTTT
NA	TRBJ2-5	TRBV7-3	few	CASSLDAGQETQYF	TGTGCCAGCAGCTTAGATGCAGGGCAAGAGACCCAGTACTTC
TRBD2	TRBJ2-7	TRBV2	NA	CASNLGLALYEQYF	TGTGCCAGCAATCTCGGACTAGCACTATACGAGCAGTACTTC
NA	TRBJ1-4	TRBV6-1	NA	CASSPQTGRGEKLFF	TGTGCCAGCAGTCCCCAGACAGGTCGAGGGGAAAAACTGTTTTTT
NA	TRBJ2-7	TRBV6-1	few	CASSEGGYEQYF	TGTGCCAGCAGTGAAGGGGGCTACGAGCAGTACTTC
TRBD1	TRBJ1-2	TRBV7-8	NA	CASTDRVADYGYTF	TGTGCCAGCACGGACAGGGTAGCTGACTATGGCTACACCTTC
NA	TRBJ2-3	TRBV7-3	NA	CASSSGNVDTQYF	TGTGCCAGCAGCTCCGGGAACGTAGATACGCAGTATTTT
TRBD1	TRBJ2-5	TRBV4-1	NA	CASSQHGTGQETQYF	TGCGCCAGCAGCCAACACGGGACAGGGCAAGAGACCCAGTACTTC
NA	TRBJ2-2	TRBV5-1	once	CASSLATTANTGELFF	TGCGCCAGCAGCTTGGCCACGACCGCGAACACCGGGGAGCTGTTTTTT
NA	TRBJ2-2	TRBV5-1	medium-sized	CASSLETGPTGELFF	TGCGCCAGCAGCTTGGAAACGGGCCCCACCGGGGAGCTGTTTTTT
NA	TRBJ2-2	TRBV5-1	few	CASSLAQGTSGELFF	TGCGCCAGCAGCTTGGCCCAGGGTACGTCCGGGGAGCTGTTTTTT
NA	TRBJ2-3	TRBV6-6	NA	CASSYSAGGTDTQYF	TGTGCCAGCAGTTACTCGGCAGGGGGGACAGATACGCAGTATTTT
TRBD1	TRBJ1-2	TRBV4-2	NA	CASGYDQGGGYTF	TGTGCCAGCGGCTACGATCAGGGGGGAGGCTACACCTTC
NA	TRBJ2-1	TRBV28	NA	CAILGESRGANEQFF	TGTGCCATCCTGGGCGAGAGTCGGGGGGCGAATGAGCAGTTCTTC
TRBD1	TRBJ2-2	TRBV28	few	CASSLPGTGITGELFF	TGTGCCAGCAGTTTACCCGGGACAGGGATAACCGGGGAGCTGTTTTTT
NA	TRBJ1-5	TRBV19	few	CASSPGPYQPQHF	TGTGCCAGTAGCCCTGGTCCTTATCAGCCCCAGCATTTT
TRBD1	TRBJ1-3	TRBV29-1	NA	CSATPQGATGNTIYF	TGCAGCGCTACACCACAGGGGGCAACTGGAAACACCATATATTTT
NA	TRBJ2-7	TRBV7-9	NA	CASSEGTRSYEQYF	TGTGCCAGCAGCGAAGGGACTCGCTCCTACGAGCAGTACTTC
NA	TRBJ1-1	TRBV5-6	NA	CASSSLGDDYMNTEAFF	TGTGCCAGCAGCTCCTTGGGTGACGACTACATGAACACTGAAGCTTTCTTT
NA	TRBJ2-3	TRBV7-9	NA	CASSLVSSYTDTQYF	TGTGCCAGCAGCTTAGTTTCTTCCTACACAGATACGCAGTATTTT